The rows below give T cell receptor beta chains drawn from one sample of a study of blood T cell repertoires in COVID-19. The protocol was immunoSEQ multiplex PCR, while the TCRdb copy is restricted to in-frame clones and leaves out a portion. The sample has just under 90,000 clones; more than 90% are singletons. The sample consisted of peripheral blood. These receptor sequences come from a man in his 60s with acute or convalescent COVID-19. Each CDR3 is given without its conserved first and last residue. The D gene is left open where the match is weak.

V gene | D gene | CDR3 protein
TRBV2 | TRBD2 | ASRTFSGRRGQETQY
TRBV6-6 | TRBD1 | ASREGGQGNEQF
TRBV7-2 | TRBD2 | ASSLIAGGPTDTQY
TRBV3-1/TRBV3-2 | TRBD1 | ASSRTGSSGANVLT
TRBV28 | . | ASSFPGAAGTEAF
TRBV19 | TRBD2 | ASSIVPAGAGSGANVLT
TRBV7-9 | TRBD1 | ASSYPYRGASTDTQY
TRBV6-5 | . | ASSYFLAGRREQF
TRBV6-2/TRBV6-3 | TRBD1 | ASSYLAGGAELYEQY
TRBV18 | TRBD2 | ASSVGGSYNEQF
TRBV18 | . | ASSPPTGRERSYEQY
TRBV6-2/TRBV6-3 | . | ASSSLGRPGTDTQY
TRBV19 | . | ASSIITGLTEKLF
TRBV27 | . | ASTDWAPLGGTPGAQY
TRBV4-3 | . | ASSQDERTAGYT
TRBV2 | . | ASSVEKLF
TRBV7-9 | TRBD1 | ASSPGQAAPGANVLT
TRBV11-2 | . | ASSLLSSSYNEQF
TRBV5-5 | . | ASSLEAGQPQH
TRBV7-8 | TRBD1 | ASSPSQGYSYEQY
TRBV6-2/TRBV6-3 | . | ASSYRQGLQETQY
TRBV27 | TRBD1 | ASSSQGARVQPQH
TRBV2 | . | ASKLDGTEAF
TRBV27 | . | ASSLGGALLEQY
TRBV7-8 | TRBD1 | ASSLTTGLSVKEY
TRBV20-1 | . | SATRATEAF
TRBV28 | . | ASSGRGKGQNYGYT
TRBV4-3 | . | ASSQEHTSPYEQY
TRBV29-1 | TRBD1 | SVWQDRGTGELF
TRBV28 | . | ASSLVLVKVEQY
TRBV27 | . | ASRLAGAGTEAF
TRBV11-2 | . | ASSLRMPPL
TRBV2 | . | ASSAPPGIGNTIY
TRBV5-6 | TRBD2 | ASSLGTSSDTQY
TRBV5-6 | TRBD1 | ASSRPRQGPNEKLF
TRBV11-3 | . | ASSLSGDEGGYT
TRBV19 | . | ASTATLINTEAF
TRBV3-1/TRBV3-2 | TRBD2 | ASSQAHWGVGREEMDEQF
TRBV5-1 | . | ASMRGSQETQY
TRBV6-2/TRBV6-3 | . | ASSYSEGHNQPQH
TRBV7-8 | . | ASSATGSSYEQY
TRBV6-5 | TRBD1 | ASSYDRGYSPLH
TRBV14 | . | ASSQPGTGGYT
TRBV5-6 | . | ASSRGTEAF